The T cell receptor beta chain under discussion was sequenced for a study of B cell selection in AIRE deficiency. General observations from the study: Approximately 33% of healthy-shared Treg TCRbeta sequences appeared in patient Tconv cells. Only about 9.3% of around 3,800 shared Treg sequences were patient-specific; 31.6% healthy-specific. Shared Treg sequences were biased toward short CDR3s with few non-templated nucleotide insertions.

Produced via immunoSEQ multiplex PCR; TCRdb's table is partial and in-frame only. The table includes fewer than 25,000 clones, around 96% detected once. To note about this clone: Its matching antigen is unknown.

Deletions cut 5 bases from V and 0 bases from J, with 8 bases between. Germline assignment: CDR1 LNHDA and CDR2 SQIVND (reference sequence). The length of the CDR3 is 14 residues. CD4+CD127+ cells were sorted as the conventional CD4 T cells. The chain employs TRBV19 and TRBJ1-5; unclear D gene. This sequence was found in a human donor in good health. The sequenced sample consisted of CD4+CD127+ conventional T cells sorted from PBMCs. This chain's CDR3 is CASSGSISNQPQHF. CDR3 nucleotide sequence: TGTGCCAGTAGTGGTTCTATTAGCAATCAGCCCCAGCATTTT.